This T cell receptor (beta chain) was identified during a study of Ad26.COV2.S vaccination and SARS-CoV-2 variants. Across the whole study: Vaccine-arm donor from the placebo-controlled COV1001 Ad26.COV2.S trial. Ad26.COV2.S, an intramuscular injection, was given once or twice 56 days apart. Study-level results: It was vaccine recipients, not placebo recipients, who had the higher spike-specific TCR breadth. Marked by substantial breadth, spike-specific CD8+ and CD4+ T cell responses were reportedly seen after vaccination.

Germline CDR1 is SGHAT and CDR2 is FQNNGV. This CDR3 is built from 16 residues. J lost 4 bases, V lost 1 base, and 6 bases had no gene match. Using immunoSEQ multiplex PCR, the repertoire was profiled, and TCRdb retains in-frame clones only, with some absent. The table has around 350,000 clones, 70% to 90% seen once; the top ten hold roughly 3.3%. Indicated treatment: 15 to 20 received Ad26.COV2.S at low or high dose, single or two shots; 5 received placebo; per-sample allocation not given. It was on day 63 after the first vaccine or placebo injection that samples were taken. A note on this clone: The antigen is undetermined.

The chain is built from TRBV11-2 and TRBJ2-1; TRBD1 agrees at 8 bases. Material: peripheral blood, obtained in a trial of Ad26.COV2.S vaccine versus placebo. This clonotype was sampled from a person between 18 and 65 years old who received the Ad26.COV2.S COVID-19 vaccine or a placebo. The CDR3 is CASSLVPDRVYNEQFF. For the CDR3, the DNA is TGTGCCAGCAGCTTAGTTCCGGACAGGGTGTACAATGAGCAGTTCTTC.